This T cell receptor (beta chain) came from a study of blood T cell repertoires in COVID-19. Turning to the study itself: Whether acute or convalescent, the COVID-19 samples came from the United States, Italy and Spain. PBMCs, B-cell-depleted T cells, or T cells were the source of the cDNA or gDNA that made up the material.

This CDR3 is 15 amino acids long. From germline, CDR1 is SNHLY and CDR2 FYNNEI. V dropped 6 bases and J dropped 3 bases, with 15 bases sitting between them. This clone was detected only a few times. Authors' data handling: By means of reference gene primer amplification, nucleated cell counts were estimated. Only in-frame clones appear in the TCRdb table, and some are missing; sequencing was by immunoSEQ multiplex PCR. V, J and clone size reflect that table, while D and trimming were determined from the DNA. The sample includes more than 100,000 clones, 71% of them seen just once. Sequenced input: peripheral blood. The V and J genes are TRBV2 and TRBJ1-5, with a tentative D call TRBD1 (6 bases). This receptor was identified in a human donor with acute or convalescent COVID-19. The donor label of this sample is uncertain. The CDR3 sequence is CASREKAGANQPQHF. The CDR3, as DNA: TGTGCCAGCAGAGAAAAGGCAGGGGCCAATCAGCCCCAGCATTTT.